The rows below give T cell receptor beta chains drawn from one sample of a study of blood T cell repertoires in COVID-19. Sequencing used immunoSEQ multiplex PCR; TCRdb keeps in-frame clones, though not all of them. Altogether 150,000 or so clones are present, roughly 90% being singletons, with the ten largest covering about 2.3%. Sequencing used peripheral blood. The source of these receptors is a human donor in a cohort sampled during active COVID-19. CDR3s include the opening cysteine and the closing phenylalanine or tryptophan. Fields, in order: CDR3 protein, CDR3 DNA, D gene, clone size, J gene, V gene. The D gene is left open where the match is weak. Rows may omit the clone size; those that give it use once, few, many or a size class.

CDR3: CAISPGLETVGQYF
DNA: TGTGCCATTTCACCGGGACTAGAAACCGTCGGGCAGTACTTC
D: TRBD2
size: -
J: TRBJ2-7
V: TRBV10-3

CDR3: CASSTGHLDRLFF
DNA: TGCGCCAGCAGCACAGGACACCTCGACCGGCTGTTTTTT
D: -
size: -
J: TRBJ2-2
V: TRBV5-1

CDR3: CASNIAGTDTQYF
DNA: TGTGCCAGCAACATAGCGGGCACAGATACGCAGTATTTT
D: -
size: -
J: TRBJ2-3
V: TRBV2

CDR3: CASSLLAGNHNEQFF
DNA: TGTGCCAGCAGCTTACTAGCGGGGAATCACAATGAGCAGTTCTTC
D: TRBD2
size: -
J: TRBJ2-1
V: TRBV7-3

CDR3: CASSYGQGAYEQYF
DNA: TGTGCCAGCAGTTACGGCCAGGGGGCCTACGAGCAGTACTTC
D: TRBD1
size: -
J: TRBJ2-7
V: TRBV6-5

CDR3: CAWSVRGKGQLNTEAFF
DNA: TGTGCCTGGAGTGTAAGAGGTAAGGGACAGCTGAACACTGAAGCTTTCTTT
D: TRBD1
size: -
J: TRBJ1-1
V: TRBV30

CDR3: CASMKIQGAPGAGELFF
DNA: TGTGCCAGCATGAAGATCCAGGGGGCGCCGGGGGCCGGGGAGCTGTTTTTT
D: TRBD1
size: -
J: TRBJ2-2
V: TRBV25-1

CDR3: CASSLGVGGSWGETQYF
DNA: TGTGCCAGCAGCTTAGGCGTTGGAGGGTCATGGGGAGAGACCCAGTACTTC
D: -
size: -
J: TRBJ2-5
V: TRBV7-3

CDR3: CATSDRLADTQYF
DNA: TGTGCCACCAGTGATAGACTAGCAGATACGCAGTATTTT
D: -
size: -
J: TRBJ2-3
V: TRBV24-1

CDR3: CASSLMAGGPLETQYF
DNA: TGTGCCAGCAGTTTGATGGCGGGGGGGCCGTTAGAGACCCAGTACTTC
D: TRBD2
size: -
J: TRBJ2-5
V: TRBV27

CDR3: CASSELVAGGRTLKETQYF
DNA: TGTGCCAGCAGTGAGCTTGTAGCGGGAGGGAGGACCTTAAAAGAGACCCAGTACTTC
D: TRBD2
size: -
J: TRBJ2-5
V: TRBV6-1

CDR3: CASRFTPVGQYEQYF
DNA: TGTGCCAGCAGATTTACCCCGGTTGGTCAATACGAGCAGTACTTC
D: -
size: -
J: TRBJ2-7
V: TRBV5-5

CDR3: CASSLRLSCGYTF
DNA: TGTGCTAGCAGCTTAAGACTGTCTTGTGGCTACACCTTC
D: -
size: -
J: TRBJ1-2
V: TRBV7-7

CDR3: CASSQEDSPRLYYGYTF
DNA: TGCGCCAGCAGCCAAGAGGACAGCCCCCGACTTTACTATGGCTACACCTTC
D: -
size: once
J: TRBJ1-2
V: TRBV4-1

CDR3: CASSNTGAESGEQFF
DNA: TGTGCCAGCAGCAATACAGGGGCGGAGAGCGGTGAGCAGTTCTTC
D: TRBD1
size: -
J: TRBJ2-1
V: TRBV6-5

CDR3: CASSVRQAGWTGELFF
DNA: TGTGCCAGCAGCGTAAGACAAGCGGGGTGGACCGGGGAGCTGTTTTTT
D: TRBD2
size: -
J: TRBJ2-2
V: TRBV9

CDR3: CASSPPSGQGVEQYF
DNA: TGTGCCAGCTCACCACCCTCAGGACAGGGAGTCGAGCAGTACTTC
D: TRBD1
size: -
J: TRBJ2-7
V: TRBV18

CDR3: CASRGLAGAQETQYF
DNA: TGTGCCAGCAGAGGACTAGCGGGGGCCCAAGAGACCCAGTACTTC
D: TRBD2
size: -
J: TRBJ2-5
V: TRBV2

CDR3: CASSLGQGASGELFF
DNA: TGTGCCAGCAGTCTTGGACAGGGGGCTTCCGGGGAGCTGTTTTTT
D: TRBD1
size: -
J: TRBJ2-2
V: TRBV9

CDR3: CASSQGPQGQTEAFF
DNA: TGCGCCAGCAGCCAAGGGCCACAGGGGCAGACTGAAGCTTTCTTT
D: TRBD1
size: few
J: TRBJ1-1
V: TRBV4-1

CDR3: CASSNREGNQPQHF
DNA: TGTGCCAGCAGCAACAGGGAAGGGAATCAGCCCCAGCATTTT
D: -
size: -
J: TRBJ1-5
V: TRBV28

CDR3: CASIQRGGRYNEQFF
DNA: TGTGCCAGCATTCAGCGTGGGGGCCGGTACAATGAGCAGTTCTTC
D: -
size: few
J: TRBJ2-1
V: TRBV7-2

CDR3: CAFEGRGQETQYF
DNA: TGTGCCTTCGAGGGGAGGGGCCAAGAGACCCAGTACTTC
D: TRBD2
size: -
J: TRBJ2-5
V: TRBV30

CDR3: CASSLEGIVREAQYF
DNA: TGTGCCAGCAGCCTAGAGGGAATCGTGAGGGAGGCGCAGTATTTT
D: -
size: -
J: TRBJ2-3
V: TRBV7-8

CDR3: CASSRGLKETQYF
DNA: TGTGCCAGCAGCCGCGGACTAAAAGAGACCCAGTACTTC
D: -
size: -
J: TRBJ2-5
V: TRBV7-3

CDR3: CASREGLAGANEQYF
DNA: TGTGCCAGCAGGGAGGGACTAGCGGGAGCAAACGAGCAGTACTTC
D: TRBD2
size: -
J: TRBJ2-7
V: TRBV27

CDR3: CASSQERWRGTNTGELFF
DNA: TGTGCCAGCAGCCAAGAAAGGTGGCGGGGGACGAACACCGGGGAGCTGTTTTTT
D: TRBD2
size: -
J: TRBJ2-2
V: TRBV3-1/TRBV3-2

CDR3: CASSSTESYEQYF
DNA: TGTGCCAGCAGTTCGACAGAATCCTACGAGCAGTACTTC
D: -
size: few
J: TRBJ2-7
V: TRBV6-6

CDR3: CASSLVLSSYEQYF
DNA: TGTGCCAGCAGCTTAGTACTAAGCTCCTACGAGCAGTACTTC
D: -
size: once
J: TRBJ2-7
V: TRBV7-8

CDR3: CASSLPGQGPEQYF
DNA: TGTGCCAGCAGTTTGCCGGGACAGGGGCCCGAGCAGTACTTC
D: TRBD1
size: -
J: TRBJ2-7
V: TRBV28

CDR3: CASSVRDRGTYEQYF
DNA: TGTGCCAGCAGTGTCCGGGACAGGGGAACCTACGAGCAGTACTTC
D: TRBD1
size: -
J: TRBJ2-7
V: TRBV27

CDR3: CATSDYREGHQETQYF
DNA: TGTGCCACCAGTGATTACCGGGAGGGCCACCAAGAGACCCAGTACTTC
D: TRBD2
size: -
J: TRBJ2-5
V: TRBV24-1

CDR3: CASQGTEGNVLTF
DNA: TGCGCCAGCCAAGGGACAGAGGGCAACGTCCTGACTTTC
D: TRBD1
size: few
J: TRBJ2-6
V: TRBV5-1

CDR3: CASRFTVNTGELFF
DNA: TGTGCCAGCAGGTTTACAGTTAACACCGGGGAGCTGTTTTTT
D: -
size: -
J: TRBJ2-2
V: TRBV2

CDR3: CASSLTGSQETQYF
DNA: TGTGCCAGCAGCTTGACAGGGTCTCAAGAGACCCAGTACTTC
D: -
size: -
J: TRBJ2-5
V: TRBV5-4

CDR3: CAWSSGTGGQPQHF
DNA: TGTGCCTGGAGTTCCGGGACAGGGGGGCAGCCCCAGCATTTT
D: TRBD1
size: -
J: TRBJ1-5
V: TRBV30

CDR3: CASSKRQGAGEKLFF
DNA: TGTGCCAGCAGCAAAAGGCAGGGGGCAGGCGAAAAACTGTTTTTT
D: -
size: -
J: TRBJ1-4
V: TRBV21-1

CDR3: CASSQEYRNNQPQHF
DNA: TGCGCCAGCAGCCAAGAGTACAGGAACAATCAGCCCCAGCATTTT
D: -
size: once
J: TRBJ1-5
V: TRBV4-3

CDR3: CASSPRTESNYGYTF
DNA: TGTGCCAGCAGCCCCCGGACAGAGTCTAACTATGGCTACACCTTC
D: -
size: -
J: TRBJ1-2
V: TRBV5-5

CDR3: CASRLQPGQGFYGYTF
DNA: TGTGCCAGTAGGTTACAACCGGGACAGGGGTTCTATGGCTACACCTTC
D: TRBD1
size: -
J: TRBJ1-2
V: TRBV19

CDR3: CASSDNPGLNEQFF
DNA: TGTGCCAGCAGTGACAATCCGGGACTAAATGAGCAGTTCTTC
D: TRBD2
size: -
J: TRBJ2-1
V: TRBV6-4

CDR3: CASSIALGKNIQYF
DNA: TGTGCCAGTAGTATAGCCCTCGGCAAAAACATTCAGTACTTC
D: -
size: -
J: TRBJ2-4
V: TRBV19

CDR3: CASSLGSGRVYQETQYF
DNA: TGCGCCAGCAGCTTGGGTAGCGGGAGGGTTTACCAAGAGACCCAGTACTTC
D: TRBD2
size: few
J: TRBJ2-5
V: TRBV5-1

CDR3: CASSLVPLDYNEQFF
DNA: TGTGCCAGCAGCCTAGTCCCCCTAGATTACAATGAGCAGTTCTTC
D: -
size: -
J: TRBJ2-1
V: TRBV6-5

CDR3: CASSLAFSGGAETQYF
DNA: TGCGCCAGCAGCTTGGCGTTTAGCGGGGGGGCGGAGACCCAGTACTTC
D: TRBD2
size: -
J: TRBJ2-5
V: TRBV5-1

CDR3: CASSLMRAGGPWDTQYF
DNA: TGTGCCAGCAGTTTAATGCGAGCGGGGGGGCCTTGGGATACGCAGTATTTT
D: TRBD2
size: -
J: TRBJ2-3
V: TRBV27

CDR3: CASSALGLAGATDTQYF
DNA: TGTGCCAGCTCCGCCCTCGGACTAGCGGGAGCGACAGATACGCAGTATTTT
D: TRBD2
size: -
J: TRBJ2-3
V: TRBV18

CDR3: CASSSYTQQGSLAKNIQYF
DNA: TGTGCCAGCAGTTCGTATACTCAACAGGGCTCGCTAGCCAAAAACATTCAGTACTTC
D: -
size: once
J: TRBJ2-4
V: TRBV27

CDR3: CASSQDGASGRGTGELFF
DNA: TGCGCCAGCAGCCAAGATGGAGCTAGCGGGAGGGGGACCGGGGAGCTGTTTTTT
D: TRBD2
size: -
J: TRBJ2-2
V: TRBV4-1

CDR3: CASSPRGDGNIQYF
DNA: TGTGCCAGCAGCCCCCGGGGGGACGGGAACATTCAGTACTTC
D: TRBD2
size: -
J: TRBJ2-4
V: TRBV9

CDR3: CASNDRGYGYTF
DNA: TGTGCCAGCAACGACAGGGGGTATGGCTACACCTTC
D: TRBD1
size: -
J: TRBJ1-2
V: TRBV12-3/TRBV12-4

CDR3: CASSGEDTGELFF
DNA: TGTGCCAGCAGTGGGGAGGATACCGGGGAGCTGTTTTTT
D: -
size: -
J: TRBJ2-2
V: TRBV2

CDR3: CASSAQRDRGEYEQYF
DNA: TGTGCCAGCAGCGCCCAAAGGGACAGGGGCGAATACGAGCAGTACTTC
D: TRBD1
size: once
J: TRBJ2-7
V: TRBV9

CDR3: CASSPISYNEQFF
DNA: TGTGCCAGCTCACCAATCAGTTACAATGAGCAGTTCTTC
D: -
size: -
J: TRBJ2-1
V: TRBV18